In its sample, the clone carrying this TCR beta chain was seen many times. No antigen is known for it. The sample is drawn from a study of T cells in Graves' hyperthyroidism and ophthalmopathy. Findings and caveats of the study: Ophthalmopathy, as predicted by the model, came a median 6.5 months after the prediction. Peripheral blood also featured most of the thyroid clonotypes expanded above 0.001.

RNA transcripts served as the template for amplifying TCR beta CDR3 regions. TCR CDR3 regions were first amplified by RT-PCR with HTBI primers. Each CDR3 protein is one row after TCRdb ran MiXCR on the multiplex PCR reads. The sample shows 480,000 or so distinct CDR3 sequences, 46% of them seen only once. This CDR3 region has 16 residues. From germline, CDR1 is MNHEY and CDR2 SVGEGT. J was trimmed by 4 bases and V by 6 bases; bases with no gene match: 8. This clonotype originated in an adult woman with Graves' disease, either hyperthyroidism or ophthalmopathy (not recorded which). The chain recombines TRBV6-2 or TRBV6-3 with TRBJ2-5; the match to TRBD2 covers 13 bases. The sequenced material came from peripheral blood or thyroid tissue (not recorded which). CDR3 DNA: TGTGCCAGCAGGCGCGGACTAGCGGGAGTTGGAGAGACCCAGTACTTC. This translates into CASRRGLAGVGETQYF.